This is a list of T cell receptor beta chains from one sample in a study of T cell responses to AZD1222 COVID-19 vaccine. Here immunoSEQ multiplex PCR was the method, and the copy in TCRdb shows in-frame clones only, minus some. The sample lists approximately 100,000 clones; 91% were seen once. Sequencing was performed on peripheral blood, taken on day 0 of AZD1222 vaccination. The receptors shown here come from an adult in good health. CDR3s include the opening cysteine and the closing phenylalanine or tryptophan. Fields, in order: clone size, D gene, V gene, J gene, CDR3 DNA, CDR3 protein. A D gene is named only where the DNA matches it firmly. For some rows the clone size is stated as once, few or many, or as a class when expanded; others skip it.

clone_size: NA; d_call: TRBD1; v_call: TRBV6-5; j_call: TRBJ1-6; cdr3_nt: TGTGCCAGCAGTTCACAGGGGCGGGTTAATTCACCCCTCCACTTT; cdr3_aa: CASSSQGRVNSPLHF
clone_size: once; d_call: NA; v_call: TRBV28; j_call: TRBJ2-7; cdr3_nt: TGTGCCAGCAGTTTGACGACGGACCAAGCCTACGAGCAGTACTTC; cdr3_aa: CASSLTTDQAYEQYF
clone_size: NA; d_call: NA; v_call: TRBV28; j_call: TRBJ1-2; cdr3_nt: TGTGCCAGCACCCAAATTGTGGGTGGCTACACCTTC; cdr3_aa: CASTQIVGGYTF
clone_size: few; d_call: NA; v_call: TRBV4-1; j_call: TRBJ2-1; cdr3_nt: TGCGCCAGCAGCCAAGAACACCCCGGGGTTCCCAGGGCCGACAATGAGCAGTTCTTC; cdr3_aa: CASSQEHPGVPRADNEQFF
clone_size: few; d_call: TRBD1; v_call: TRBV11-3; j_call: TRBJ2-5; cdr3_nt: TGTGCCAGCAGCTCCGGACAGGGGGCGACCCAAGAGACCCAGTACTTC; cdr3_aa: CASSSGQGATQETQYF
clone_size: NA; d_call: NA; v_call: TRBV21-1; j_call: TRBJ1-4; cdr3_nt: TGTGCCAGCAGGCGCGGGAGGGGGACTAATGAAAAACTGTTTTTT; cdr3_aa: CASRRGRGTNEKLFF
clone_size: NA; d_call: NA; v_call: TRBV28; j_call: TRBJ1-1; cdr3_nt: TGTGCCAGCATTGGATCCGGGGTCGGGGACACTGAAGCTTTCTTT; cdr3_aa: CASIGSGVGDTEAFF
clone_size: once; d_call: NA; v_call: TRBV9; j_call: TRBJ2-3; cdr3_nt: TGTGCCAGCAGCGTAGGACAGCATAGCACAGATACGCAGTATTTT; cdr3_aa: CASSVGQHSTDTQYF
clone_size: NA; d_call: NA; v_call: TRBV7-9; j_call: TRBJ2-1; cdr3_nt: TGTGCCAGCAGGCCAAGGAGGGGACAATCTTACAATGAGCAGTTCTTC; cdr3_aa: CASRPRRGQSYNEQFF
clone_size: NA; d_call: TRBD1; v_call: TRBV6-5; j_call: TRBJ1-5; cdr3_nt: TGTGCCAGCAACCTAGGGGGCTCCAATCAGCCCCAGCATTTT; cdr3_aa: CASNLGGSNQPQHF
clone_size: NA; d_call: NA; v_call: TRBV3-1/TRBV3-2; j_call: TRBJ1-2; cdr3_nt: TGTGCCAGCAGCCTCGGGGGGCTCTATGGCTACACCTTC; cdr3_aa: CASSLGGLYGYTF
clone_size: NA; d_call: NA; v_call: TRBV28; j_call: TRBJ1-4; cdr3_nt: TGTGCCAGCAAGGTCGAGAACGAAAAACTGTTTTTT; cdr3_aa: CASKVENEKLFF
clone_size: once; d_call: NA; v_call: TRBV18; j_call: TRBJ1-5; cdr3_nt: TGTGCCAGCTCACCAGGGGCTTATAGCAATCAGCCCCAGCATTTT; cdr3_aa: CASSPGAYSNQPQHF
clone_size: NA; d_call: TRBD2; v_call: TRBV7-2; j_call: TRBJ2-7; cdr3_nt: TGTGCCAGCAGGCCCACCGGGACTAGCGGGACCGAGCAGTACTTC; cdr3_aa: CASRPTGTSGTEQYF
clone_size: NA; d_call: NA; v_call: TRBV6-4; j_call: TRBJ1-2; cdr3_nt: TGTGCCAGCAGTGTCAGTCTCAACTATGGCTACACCTTC; cdr3_aa: CASSVSLNYGYTF
clone_size: NA; d_call: TRBD1; v_call: TRBV28; j_call: TRBJ1-2; cdr3_nt: TGTGCCAGCAGGCCGACAGGGGCTGACTATGGCTACACCTTC; cdr3_aa: CASRPTGADYGYTF
clone_size: NA; d_call: NA; v_call: TRBV11-2; j_call: TRBJ1-4; cdr3_nt: TGTGCCAGCAGCTTAGGGGCGGGCCTACCGGTAAAACTGTTTTTT; cdr3_aa: CASSLGAGLPVKLFF
clone_size: NA; d_call: NA; v_call: TRBV15; j_call: TRBJ2-1; cdr3_nt: TGTGCCACCAGCAGAGATGCCCAGGCCGTGCAGTTCTTC; cdr3_aa: CATSRDAQAVQFF
clone_size: NA; d_call: NA; v_call: TRBV3-1/TRBV3-2; j_call: TRBJ2-7; cdr3_nt: TGTGCCAGCAGCGCCGGGGGTTTTTCTAGCGCGACCTACGAGCAGTACTTC; cdr3_aa: CASSAGGFSSATYEQYF
clone_size: NA; d_call: NA; v_call: TRBV10-2; j_call: TRBJ1-1; cdr3_nt: TGCGCCAGCAGTGATGCGAAGGGAAGGGACACTGAAGCTTTCTTT; cdr3_aa: CASSDAKGRDTEAFF
clone_size: NA; d_call: TRBD1; v_call: TRBV28; j_call: TRBJ1-5; cdr3_nt: TGTGCCAGCAGTTCGGGACAGGGGAACAATCAGCCCCAGCATTTT; cdr3_aa: CASSSGQGNNQPQHF
clone_size: NA; d_call: NA; v_call: TRBV6-5; j_call: TRBJ1-5; cdr3_nt: TGTGCCAGCAGTTATGGTACAGGTCGCAATCAGCCCCAGCATTTT; cdr3_aa: CASSYGTGRNQPQHF
clone_size: NA; d_call: NA; v_call: TRBV2; j_call: TRBJ2-7; cdr3_nt: TGTGCCAGCAGCTTCTTACAAGAGTTCTACGAGCAGTACTTC; cdr3_aa: CASSFLQEFYEQYF
clone_size: NA; d_call: NA; v_call: TRBV5-4; j_call: TRBJ2-5; cdr3_nt: TGTGCCAGCAGGTTAGGTCCGCTAAAGGGGGAGACCCAGTACTTC; cdr3_aa: CASRLGPLKGETQYF
clone_size: NA; d_call: TRBD1; v_call: TRBV7-9; j_call: TRBJ2-3; cdr3_nt: TGTGCCAGCAGCTCTAAGGGACAGAGCACAGATACGCAGTATTTT; cdr3_aa: CASSSKGQSTDTQYF
clone_size: NA; d_call: NA; v_call: TRBV27; j_call: TRBJ1-1; cdr3_nt: TGTGCCAGCAGTTTAAACAGGGCGGTTACTGAAGCTTTCTTT; cdr3_aa: CASSLNRAVTEAFF
clone_size: once; d_call: TRBD1; v_call: TRBV6-5; j_call: TRBJ1-1; cdr3_nt: TGTGCCAGCAGGTGGGGACAGTTGAACACTGAAGCTTTCTTT; cdr3_aa: CASRWGQLNTEAFF
clone_size: NA; d_call: NA; v_call: TRBV28; j_call: TRBJ2-6; cdr3_nt: TGTGCCAGCAGTTTCTATAGCTCTGGGGCCAACGTCCTGACTTTC; cdr3_aa: CASSFYSSGANVLTF
clone_size: NA; d_call: NA; v_call: TRBV5-4; j_call: TRBJ1-1; cdr3_nt: TGTGCCAGCAGCTCGGTGGGGGTCTACACTGAAGCTTTCTTT; cdr3_aa: CASSSVGVYTEAFF
clone_size: NA; d_call: TRBD1; v_call: TRBV19; j_call: TRBJ1-5; cdr3_nt: TGTGCCACCAGACAGGGAGGGAATCAGCCCCAGCATTTT; cdr3_aa: CATRQGGNQPQHF
clone_size: NA; d_call: TRBD1; v_call: TRBV6-5; j_call: TRBJ1-3; cdr3_nt: TGTGCCAGCAGGGTAACGGGACAGGGTTGGGGCACCATATATTTT; cdr3_aa: CASRVTGQGWGTIYF
clone_size: NA; d_call: TRBD1; v_call: TRBV6-5; j_call: TRBJ1-1; cdr3_nt: TGTGCCAGCAGTATATCCGGGACAGAGAACACTGAAGCTTTCTTT; cdr3_aa: CASSISGTENTEAFF
clone_size: NA; d_call: NA; v_call: TRBV7-2; j_call: TRBJ2-1; cdr3_nt: TGTGCCAGCAGCCCTCCAGGGGACTTCTACAATGAGCAGTTCTTC; cdr3_aa: CASSPPGDFYNEQFF
clone_size: NA; d_call: TRBD2; v_call: TRBV11-2; j_call: TRBJ2-7; cdr3_nt: TGTGCCAGCAGCCCCGGGGGACTAGCGGGAACTTACGAGCAGTACTTC; cdr3_aa: CASSPGGLAGTYEQYF
clone_size: once; d_call: TRBD2; v_call: TRBV7-2; j_call: TRBJ2-3; cdr3_nt: TGTGCCAGCAGCTTAGGGCCTAGCGGAGGCACAGATACGCAGTATTTT; cdr3_aa: CASSLGPSGGTDTQYF
clone_size: NA; d_call: TRBD2; v_call: TRBV14; j_call: TRBJ2-5; cdr3_nt: TGTGCCAGCAGCCCCCTGGGGAGGGATGAGACCCAGTACTTC; cdr3_aa: CASSPLGRDETQYF
clone_size: NA; d_call: NA; v_call: TRBV3-1/TRBV3-2; j_call: TRBJ2-7; cdr3_nt: TGTGCCAGCAGCCAAGCTGACAGCTACGAGCAGTACTTC; cdr3_aa: CASSQADSYEQYF
clone_size: NA; d_call: NA; v_call: TRBV10-1; j_call: TRBJ1-5; cdr3_nt: TGCGCCAGCAGTGATGGGGGACAGCCCCAGCATTTT; cdr3_aa: CASSDGGQPQHF
clone_size: NA; d_call: NA; v_call: TRBV20-1; j_call: TRBJ1-2; cdr3_nt: TGCAGTGCTAGGCAGGGAGATCCATCCTTC; cdr3_aa: CSARQGDPSF
clone_size: NA; d_call: TRBD1; v_call: TRBV3-1/TRBV3-2; j_call: TRBJ2-5; cdr3_nt: TGTGCCAGCAGCCAGGGAACAGGGGCCACCGTCGAGACCCAGTACTTC; cdr3_aa: CASSQGTGATVETQYF
clone_size: NA; d_call: NA; v_call: TRBV18; j_call: TRBJ1-1; cdr3_nt: TGTGCCAGCTCACCCCGACAGGCGAACACTGAAGCTTTCTTT; cdr3_aa: CASSPRQANTEAFF
clone_size: NA; d_call: NA; v_call: TRBV6-6; j_call: TRBJ2-2; cdr3_nt: TGTGCCAGCAGTCCCCGGGACAGCCGGGGGGGGACCGGGGAGCTGTTTTTT; cdr3_aa: CASSPRDSRGGTGELFF
clone_size: once; d_call: NA; v_call: TRBV4-2; j_call: TRBJ2-1; cdr3_nt: TGTGCCAGCAGCCAAGATAGAGGGTCCTACAATGAGCAGTTCTTC; cdr3_aa: CASSQDRGSYNEQFF
clone_size: NA; d_call: NA; v_call: TRBV29-1; j_call: TRBJ1-4; cdr3_nt: TGCAGCGCTCGACAGGCCTTTAAAGAAAAACTGTTTTTT; cdr3_aa: CSARQAFKEKLFF
clone_size: once; d_call: NA; v_call: TRBV11-2; j_call: TRBJ2-2; cdr3_nt: TGTGCCAGCAGGCGCACGACAGCGAACACCGGGGAGCTGTTTTTT; cdr3_aa: CASRRTTANTGELFF
clone_size: NA; d_call: TRBD2; v_call: TRBV30; j_call: TRBJ2-1; cdr3_nt: TGTGCCTGGAGTCTGGGACTAGCGGGAGATGAGCAGTTCTTC; cdr3_aa: CAWSLGLAGDEQFF
clone_size: NA; d_call: NA; v_call: TRBV24-1; j_call: TRBJ2-3; cdr3_nt: TGTGCCACCAGTGATCCGGCCGAGACTGCCGGCACAGATACGCAGTATTTT; cdr3_aa: CATSDPAETAGTDTQYF
clone_size: NA; d_call: TRBD2; v_call: TRBV5-1; j_call: TRBJ2-5; cdr3_nt: TGCGCCAGCAGCTATAGCCGACTAGCGGGACCCGAGACCCAGTACTTC; cdr3_aa: CASSYSRLAGPETQYF